These 9 T cell receptor beta chains originate from one sample sequenced in a study of CD8+ T cells in alopecia areata. After isolation, RNA underwent reverse transcription to generate cDNA as the sequencing template. TCRdb's copy holds only in-frame clones and misses some; the assay was immunoSEQ multiplex PCR. The sample records almost 250,000 clones, 67% being singletons. Here the sequenced sample was CD4+ T cells sorted from blood, taken at week 0. These receptors were collected from a human donor with alopecia areata.

On this clone itself: One end of the junction fails to match germline, which may point to a read error. The chain joins TRBV7-7 to TRBJ2-1; TRBD2 might be the D (6 bases). The CDR3 loop spans 13 amino acids. Germline CDR1 is SSHAT and CDR2 is FNYEAQ (reference sequence). The CDR3 spells CASSLADYNEQFF. The CDR3 coding sequence is TGTGCTAGCAGCTTAGCGGACTACAATGAGCAGTTCTTC.

The chain recombines TRBV6-5 with TRBJ1-3, with TRBD1 identical over 7 bases. The V and J ends lost 8 bases and 3 bases, in that order; junction bases with no gene match: 4. In germline, CDR1 is MNHEY, CDR2 SVGAGI. There are 13 residues in the CDR3. CDR3 region: CASSNRGGNTIYF. For the CDR3, the DNA is TGTGCCAGCTCAAACAGGGGTGGAAACACCATATATTTT.

Concerning this clone itself: The germline gene is not matched at one end of the junction; a read error may be the cause. Different DNA sequences within this sample yield the same CDR3. The chain links TRBV9 to TRBJ2-5; 9 bases are a match to TRBD2. The length of the CDR3 is 14 residues. Germline CDR1 is SGDLS and CDR2 is YYNGEE. The CDR3 sequence: CASSVAGARETQYF. CDR3 bases: TGCGCCAGCAGCGTAGCGGGGGCCCGAGAGACCCAGTACTTC.

This clone was counted a few times. The V call is TRBV9, the J call TRBJ2-2, with D perhaps matching TRBD1 (5 bases). Germline assignment: CDR1 SGDLS and CDR2 YYNGEE. The CDR3 consists of 15 residues. The ends were cut back, 0 bases at V and 0 bases at J, with 6 bases in the middle. The CDR3 spells CASSVARANTGELFF. DNA of the CDR3: TGTGCCAGCAGCGTAGCCAGGGCGAACACCGGGGAGCTGTTTTTT.

The rearrangement links TRBV30 to TRBJ2-2; D ambiguous. This CDR3 is built from 14 residues. The germline gives CDR1 GTSNPN, CDR2 SVGIG (reference sequence). Between the trimmed V and J ends, which lost 0 bases and 6 bases, there was a span of 11 bases. The CDR3 region is CAWSVPFRPGELFF. CDR3 DNA: TGTGCCTGGAGTGTTCCTTTCCGCCCCGGGGAGCTGTTTTTT.

A few counts support this clone. The chain employs TRBV29-1 and TRBJ2-1, with a tentative D call TRBD1 (6 bases). The V and J ends lost 5 bases and 0 bases respectively, with 14 bases between them. CDR1 is SQVTM, CDR2 ANQGSEA, per germline. The CDR3 has 15 residues. The CDR3 DNA reads as TGCAGCGTTAAGGACAGACCTAGCTCCTACAATGAGCAGTTCTTC. It is translated as CSVKDRPSSYNEQFF.

The chain has TRBV6-1 and TRBJ2-5, with D perhaps matching TRBD2 (7 bases). The CDR3 has 16 residues. Per the germline V gene, CDR1 is MNHNS and CDR2 is SASEGT. The germline V and J ends were trimmed by 4 bases and 0 bases, with 15 bases remaining between them. The CDR3 reads CASSAGGGGHQETQYF. The CDR3 nucleotides are TGTGCCAGCAGTGCGGGTGGCGGGGGCCACCAAGAGACCCAGTACTTC.

The V call is TRBV30, the J call TRBJ1-4, with 7 bases identical to TRBD1. This CDR3 spans 13 amino acids. Germline V lookup: CDR1 GTSNPN, CDR2 SVGIG (reference sequence). V dropped 3 bases and J dropped 5; count of bases not matched to a gene: 3. In DNA, the CDR3 is TGTGCCTGGAGGAGGGGGCGGAATGAAAAACTGTTTTTT. This gives the protein CAWRRGRNEKLFF.

This clone turned up a few times. J is TRBJ2-7 and V is TRBV7-2; D unclear. The V gene lost 1 base and the J gene lost 0 bases, with 7 bases spanning the gap. The CDR3 contains 14 residues. CDR1 and CDR2 from the germline V gene are SGHTA and FQGNSA. The CDR3: CASSLGRNSYEQYF. In DNA, the CDR3 is TGTGCCAGCAGCTTAGGGCGGAACTCCTACGAGCAGTACTTC.